This T cell receptor (beta chain) was documented in a study of blood T cell repertoires in COVID-19. Study context: Specimens from acute and convalescent COVID-19 originated in the United States, Italy and Spain. T cells, B-cell-depleted T cells, or PBMCs supplied cDNA or gDNA.

V lost 3 bases to trimming and J lost 5 bases, with 4 bases between them. Germline V gene data show CDR1 as MDHEN and CDR2 as SYDVKM. The CDR3 is 11 amino acids. How the authors handled the data: The assay estimated nucleated cells by amplifying reference gene primers. Sequenced by immunoSEQ multiplex PCR; TCRdb stores in-frame clones only, minus some. D and trimming come from the DNA, and the V and J calls and clone size come from that table. There are approximately 190,000 clones in the sample; under 90% occur only once, and approximately 15% lies in the top ten. The clonotype originates from a man aged 25-45 years with active or convalescent COVID-19. The gene calls are TRBV28 and TRBJ2-5; no definite D call. Input material: peripheral blood. CDR3 nucleotide sequence: TGTGCCAGCAGTTTCCGGGAGACCCAGTACTTC. This translates into CASSFRETQYF.